This T cell receptor beta chain was obtained from a study of shared T cell receptors in the human thymus. Sequencing used immunoSEQ multiplex PCR; TCRdb keeps in-frame clones, though not all of them. This sample yields just under 550,000 clones, of which approximately 78% are seen a single time; 0.01% to 0.015% belongs to the top ten. With 3 bases removed from V and 5 bases from J, the gap between germline ends came to 14 bases. Germline V gene sequence: CDR1 MDHEN, CDR2 SYDVKM. The CDR3 is 14 amino acids. The data also belong to a second study, concerning human thymus T cells. That work states: What appeared biased in thymic and blood repertoires was the usage of V and J genes.

This receptor was taken from a boy in the first two years of life with a congenital heart defect. The rearrangement links TRBV28 to TRBJ2-7, with D perhaps TRBD2 (7 bases). The sample taken for sequencing was thymocytes. CDR3 nucleotides: TGTGCCAGCAGTTTGATTCAGGGGAGGGACGAGCAGTACTTC. Encoded protein: CASSLIQGRDEQYF.